The 18 T cell receptor beta chains reported below all come from one sample, sequenced in a study of identifying expanded T cells in peripheral blood. The assay was immunoSEQ multiplex PCR, and TCRdb's table has in-frame clones only and misses some. The sample comprises 130,000 or so clones, 84% of which are singletons, and 3.3% rests with the top ten. Source material: blood. These receptor sequences come from a person aged 18 to 70 in good health.

This rearrangement joins TRBV5-4 to TRBJ2-7, with D hard to call. Per germline, CDR1 SGHNT and CDR2 YYREEE (reference sequence). Trimming shortened V by 0 bases and J by 6 bases, and 13 bases separated the two germline ends. The CDR3 covers 14 residues. The CDR3 bases are TGTGCCAGCAGCTTGGGACATGGGTCCCTCGAGCAGTACTTC. Encoded protein: CASSLGHGSLEQYF.

V and J are TRBV15 and TRBJ2-3, with 8 nucleotides matching TRBD1. J lost 5 bases, V lost 5 bases, and 12 bases had no gene match. CDR1 and CDR2 (germline): LNHNV, YYDKDF (reference sequence). The CDR3 sequence is 16 residues long. The CDR3 DNA sequence: TGTGCCACCAGCGGAAAGTGGCAGGGGGCAAAAGATACGCAGTATTTT. Translation gives CATSGKWQGAKDTQYF.

V and J are TRBV28 and TRBJ2-7; D gene unclear. This CDR3 has 12 residues. The V end lost 7 bases, the J end lost 4 bases, and 11 bases lay between the germline ends. The germline V gene has CDR1 MDHEN and CDR2 SYDVKM. CDR3 loop: CASNSWRYEQYF. CDR3 nucleotide sequence: TGTGCCAGCAACTCCTGGAGATACGAGCAGTACTTC.

V is TRBV10-3 and J is TRBJ2-7; D is uncertain. The germline gives CDR1 ENHRY, CDR2 SYGVKD. Trimming cost V 0 bases and J 2 bases, with 11 bases left between them. This CDR3 comprises 15 residues. CDR3 amino acids: CAISESAWKTYEQYF. The CDR3 coding sequence is TGTGCCATCAGTGAGTCGGCCTGGAAGACCTACGAGCAGTACTTC.

This chain uses TRBV29-1 with TRBJ1-1, with a weak D call TRBD1 (6 bases). V lost 6 bases to trimming and J lost 6 bases, with 17 bases between them. This CDR3 has 13 amino acids. Germline V CDR1 and CDR2: SQVTM, ANQGSEA. CDR3 amino acids: CSVFRGPMAEAFF. The DNA for the CDR3 is TGCAGCGTCTTTCGGGGGCCTATGGCTGAAGCTTTCTTT.

The chain joins TRBV5-1 to TRBJ1-4; no clear D gene. The V end was cut by 5 bases, the J end by 4 bases, with 12 bases between. The CDR3 sequence is 14 residues long. Germline V lookup: CDR1 SGHRS, CDR2 YFSETQ. The CDR3, as DNA: TGCGCCAGCAGTAAGGGCCCGAGTAATGAAAAACTGTTTTTT. Its translation is CASSKGPSNEKLFF. Full variable domain (missing parts from reference TRBV5-1 and TRBJ1-4): KAGVTQTPRYLIKTRGQQVTLSCSPISGHRSVSWYQQTPGQGLQFLFEYFSETQRNKGNFPGRFSGRQFSNSRSEMNVSTLELGDSALYLCASSKGPSNEKLFFGSGTQLSVL.

The CDR3 loop reads CASSQESGTEAFF. CDR3 bases: TGTGCCAGCAGCCAAGAAAGCGGCACTGAAGCTTTCTTT. V and J are TRBV14 and TRBJ1-1; D remains ambiguous. Trimming shortened V by 0 bases and J by 4 bases, and 6 bases separated the two germline ends. The CDR3 is 13 residues long. Germline loops: CDR1 SGHDN, CDR2 FVKESK. Combining the CDR3 with reference TRBV14 and TRBJ1-1 gives the whole variable domain EAGVTQFPSHSVIEKGQTVTLRCDPISGHDNLYWYRRVMGKEIKFLLHFVKESKQDESGMPNNRFLAERTGGTYSTLKVQPAELEDSGVYFCASSQESGTEAFFGQGTRLTVV.

This chain uses TRBV27 with TRBJ1-1; D remains unclear. The CDR3 has 12 residues. Trimming removed 0 bases from V and 7 bases from J, with 6 bases in between. Germline values: CDR1 MNHEY, CDR2 SMNVEV (reference sequence). The CDR3 bases are TGTGCCAGCAGTTTATCGGGAGATGAAGCTTTCTTT. Its protein is CASSLSGDEAFF.

In this sample, this clone turned up a few times. The chain carries TRBV7-9 and TRBJ2-7; D gene uncertain. V dropped 8 bases and J dropped 4 bases, with 9 bases sitting between them. The germline gives CDR1 SEHNR, CDR2 FQNEAQ (reference sequence). This CDR3 has 11 residues. The CDR3 DNA reads as TGTGCCAGCGGGCTGGGATACGAGCAGTACTTC. Encoded protein: CASGLGYEQYF.

The genes are TRBV5-6 and TRBJ2-3; D is unresolved. V lost 1 base and J 3 bases, leaving 3 bases between the germline ends. The germline gives CDR1 SGHDT, CDR2 YYEEEE. The CDR3 consists of 12 residues. The CDR3 DNA is TGTGCCAGCAGCTTGTTGACAGATACGCAGTATTTT. This translates into CASSLLTDTQYF. Full variable domain (outside the CDR3, taken from reference TRBV5-6 and TRBJ2-3): DAGVTQSPTHLIKTRGQQVTLRCSPKSGHDTVSWYQQALGQGPQFIFQYYEEEERQRGNFPDRFSGHQFPNYSSELNVNALLLGDSALYLCASSLLTDTQYFGPGTRLTVL.

This chain uses TRBV10-2 with TRBJ2-5; TRBD2 matches 10 bases. The length of the CDR3 is 16 residues. Per germline, CDR1 WSHSY and CDR2 SAAADI. The trim removed 2 bases at V and 7 bases at J, leaving 10 bases unmatched. The CDR3 nucleotides are TGCGCCAGCAGTGAGATGGGAGCGGGGGGGCGCGCGACCCAGTACTTC. Protein sequence: CASSEMGAGGRATQYF.

V is TRBV5-1 and J is TRBJ1-2; no clear D gene. Looked up from germline, CDR1 is SGHRS and CDR2 is YFSETQ. Trimming removed 5 bases at V and 3 bases at J, with 8 bases between. The CDR3 length is 12 residues. CDR3 protein: CASSDVDYGYTF. In DNA, the CDR3 is TGCGCCAGCAGTGACGTGGACTATGGCTACACCTTC.

The CDR3 bases are TGTGCCAGCAGACGGATCGACAGGGGGCGCCTCTATGGCTACACCTTC. As protein: CASRRIDRGRLYGYTF. The chain recombines TRBV5-4 with TRBJ1-2, with 10 bases identical to TRBD1. Germline V gene data show CDR1 as SGHNT and CDR2 as YYREEE (reference sequence). CDR3 length equals 16 residues. The ends lost 5 bases at V and 4 bases at J; junction bases unmatched: 11.

V is TRBV7-7 and J is TRBJ2-1; possibly TRBD2 for D (6 bases). Germline-derived CDR1 and CDR2 are SSHAT and FNYEAQ (reference sequence). V was cut by 4 bases and J by 9 bases, with 13 bases left in between. The CDR3 totals 13 residues. DNA of the CDR3: TGTGCCAGCAGCTCTGCTCGGGGGAGTGAGCAGTTCTTC. As protein: CASSSARGSEQFF.

V is TRBV7-2 and J is TRBJ2-7, with 10 positions matching TRBD2. Germline loops: CDR1 SGHTA, CDR2 FQGNSA. V lost 3 bases and J lost 3; bases outside the gene matches: 5. CDR3 length: 15 amino acids. The DNA of the CDR3 is TGTGCCAGCAGCTTTTTGGTAGCGGGGGGCTACGAGCAGTACTTC. Protein: CASSFLVAGGYEQYF.

CDR3 nucleotides: TGTGCCAGCACCCCCATGGGGGGATCCTACGAGCAGTACTTC. Encoded protein: CASTPMGGSYEQYF. The V and J genes are TRBV5-4 and TRBJ2-7, with D tentatively TRBD2 (6 bases). Germline loops: CDR1 SGHNT, CDR2 YYREEE (reference sequence). V was trimmed by 6 bases and J by 1 base, leaving 14 bases between them. CDR3 size: 14 residues.

The V gene is TRBV2, the J gene TRBJ1-3, with D possibly matching TRBD1 (5 bases). Germline-derived CDR1 and CDR2 are SNHLY and FYNNEI. The V and J ends lost 6 bases and 3 bases respectively, with 15 bases between them. The CDR3 is 15 amino acids. The DNA of the CDR3 is TGTGCCAGCAGCCCCGACAGCGTATTTGGAAACACCATATATTTT. Residues: CASSPDSVFGNTIYF. Looking up the rest from reference TRBV2 and TRBJ1-3 gives the full variable domain: EPEVTQTPSHQVTQMGQEVILRCVPISNHLYFYWYRQILGQKVEFLVSFYNNEISEKSEIFDDQFSVERPDGSNFTLKIRSTKLEDSAMYFCASSPDSVFGNTIYFGEGSWLTVV.

The chain is built from TRBV5-1 and TRBJ2-7, with 9 bases fitting TRBD1. CDR3 length equals 16 residues. V lost 2 bases to trimming and J lost 2 bases; unmatched junction nucleotides: 8. Germline CDR1 SGHRS, CDR2 YFSETQ. The CDR3 bases are TGCGCCAGCAGCTTAGAACAGGGGGCTCGGGCCTACGAGCAGTACTTC. This translates into CASSLEQGARAYEQYF.